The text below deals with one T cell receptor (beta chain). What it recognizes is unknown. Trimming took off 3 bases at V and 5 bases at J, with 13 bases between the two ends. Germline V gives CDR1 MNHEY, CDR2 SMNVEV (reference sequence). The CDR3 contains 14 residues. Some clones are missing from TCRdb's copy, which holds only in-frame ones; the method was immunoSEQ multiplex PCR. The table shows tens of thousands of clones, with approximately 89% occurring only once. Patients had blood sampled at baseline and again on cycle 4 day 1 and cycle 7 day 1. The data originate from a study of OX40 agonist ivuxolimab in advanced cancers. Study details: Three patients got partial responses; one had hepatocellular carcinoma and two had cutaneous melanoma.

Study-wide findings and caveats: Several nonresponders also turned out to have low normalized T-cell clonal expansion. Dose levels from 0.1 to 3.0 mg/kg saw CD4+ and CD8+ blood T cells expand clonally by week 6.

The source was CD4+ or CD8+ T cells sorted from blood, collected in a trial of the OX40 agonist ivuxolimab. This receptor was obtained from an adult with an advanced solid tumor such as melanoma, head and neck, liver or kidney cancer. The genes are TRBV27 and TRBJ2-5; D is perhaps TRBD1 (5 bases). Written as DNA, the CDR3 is TGTGCCAGCAGTTTGGGCAGGGTCATGGAGACCCAGTACTTC. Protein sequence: CASSLGRVMETQYF.